Shown below are 9 T cell receptor beta chains from a single sample sequenced in a study of T cell repertoires in cytomegalovirus infection. Antigens of these TCRs are unknown. TCRdb reprocessed the reads with MiXCR, giving one entry per CDR3 protein. In the table there are approximately 89,000 distinct CDR3 sequences, roughly a quarter of which are singletons. Sequenced here: CD8+ T cells from cultured PBMCs, sampled from culture after CMV antigen stimulation. These receptors originate from a human donor in good health (CMV status not recorded). Some clones in this sample may be carry-over from other donors' samples.

The table lists this clonotype with many counts. This chain's CDR3 is CASSIRGGGQYF. For the CDR3, the DNA is TGTGCCAGCAGCATCAGGGGTGGCGGGCAGTACTTC. The rearrangement uses TRBV12-3 or TRBV12-4 and TRBJ2-7; D possibly corresponds to TRBD1 (6 bases). The CDR3 has 12 amino acids. V was shortened by 6 bases and J by 9 bases, with 15 bases between the two germline ends.

The genes are TRBV5-1 and TRBJ2-7, with D perhaps TRBD1 (5 bases). The CDR3 runs to 13 residues. Trimming shortened V by 9 bases and J by 2 bases, and 15 bases separated the two germline ends. Looked up from germline, CDR1 is SGHRS and CDR2 is YFSETQ. CDR3 nucleotide sequence: TGCGCCAACAGTAATTCAGGGACCTACGAGCAGTACTTC. As protein: CANSNSGTYEQYF.

This clonotype has ten or more counts. The chain joins TRBV7-9 to TRBJ1-3, with 8 bases matching TRBD1. Germline CDR1 SEHNR, CDR2 FQNEAQ (reference sequence). The CDR3 runs to 23 residues. J was trimmed by 0 bases and V by 5 bases; bases with no gene match: 27. In DNA, the CDR3 is TGTGCCAGCAGCCCAAGCGGGCCAGGGACAGGACGACTCACTCGACTCTCTGGAAACACCATATATTTT. Translating gives CASSPSGPGTGRLTRLSGNTIYF. Using reference TRBV7-9 and TRBJ1-3 for the parts outside the CDR3, the full variable domain is DTGVSQNPRHKITKRGQNVTFRCDPISEHNRLYWYRQTLGQGPEFLTYFQNEAQLEKSRLLSDRFSAERPKGSFSTLEIQRTEQGDSAMYLCASSPSGPGTGRLTRLSGNTIYFGEGSWLTVV.

The chain joins TRBV20-1 to TRBJ1-1; the match to TRBD1 covers 10 bases. Germline V gene lookup returns CDR1 DFQATT and CDR2 SNEGSKA (reference sequence). V was pared by 0 bases and J by 7 bases, with 14 bases of the junction left unmatched. The CDR3 consists of 17 residues. Here the CDR3 reads CSARDRDRGTGTDEAFF. Here the CDR3 DNA reads TGCAGTGCTAGAGACAGGGACAGGGGAACGGGGACGGATGAAGCTTTCTTT.

V usage is TRBV4-3 and J usage is TRBJ1-2; no definite D call. This CDR3 is built from 12 residues. Trimming left V 0 bases short and J 8 bases short, with 7 bases between. Per germline, CDR1 LGHNA and CDR2 YSLEER. The CDR3 DNA reads as TGCGCCAGCAGCCAAGATGGAGAGGGCTACACCTTC. It is translated as CASSQDGEGYTF.

This clonotype was seen ten or more times. The chain combines TRBV7-2 with TRBJ1-1, with 8 bases identical to TRBD1. Germline V lookup: CDR1 SGHTA, CDR2 FQGNSA. V lost 5 bases, J lost 4 bases, and 9 bases stayed unmatched. The CDR3 sequence is 15 residues long. The CDR3 DNA sequence: TGTGCCAGCAGCCCCCGGACAGGGCAGGGCACTGAAGCTTTCTTT. This sequence encodes CASSPRTGQGTEAFF.

V usage is TRBV27 and J usage is TRBJ2-2, with D hard to call. The CDR3 contains 17 residues. V lost 0 bases to trimming and J lost 1 base, with 12 bases between them. Germline lookup yields CDR1 MNHEY and CDR2 SMNVEV (reference sequence). CDR3 protein: CASSLSVSAENTGELFF. In DNA form, the CDR3 reads TGTGCCAGCAGTTTATCGGTCTCGGCAGAGAACACCGGGGAGCTGTTTTTT.

The genes are TRBV27 and TRBJ2-7; D is uncertain. V was shortened by 2 bases and J by 9 bases, with 14 bases between the two germline ends. Germline loops: CDR1 MNHEY, CDR2 SMNVEV (reference sequence). The CDR3 loop spans 13 amino acids. The DNA for the CDR3 is TGTGCCAGCAGTTTAGGGATAGCTTCGGGGCAGTACTTC. Encoded protein: CASSLGIASGQYF.

The table lists this clonotype with many counts. This chain connects TRBV7-3 to TRBJ2-1; 8 positions agree with TRBD2. The CDR3 is 13 amino acids. CDR1 and CDR2 from the germline V gene are SGHTA and FQGTGA. V was pared by 2 bases and J by 10 bases, with 4 bases of the junction left unmatched. The DNA for the CDR3 is TGTGCCAGCAGCTTAGCGGGGGGCCGAGAGCAGTTCTTC. It specifies CASSLAGGREQFF.